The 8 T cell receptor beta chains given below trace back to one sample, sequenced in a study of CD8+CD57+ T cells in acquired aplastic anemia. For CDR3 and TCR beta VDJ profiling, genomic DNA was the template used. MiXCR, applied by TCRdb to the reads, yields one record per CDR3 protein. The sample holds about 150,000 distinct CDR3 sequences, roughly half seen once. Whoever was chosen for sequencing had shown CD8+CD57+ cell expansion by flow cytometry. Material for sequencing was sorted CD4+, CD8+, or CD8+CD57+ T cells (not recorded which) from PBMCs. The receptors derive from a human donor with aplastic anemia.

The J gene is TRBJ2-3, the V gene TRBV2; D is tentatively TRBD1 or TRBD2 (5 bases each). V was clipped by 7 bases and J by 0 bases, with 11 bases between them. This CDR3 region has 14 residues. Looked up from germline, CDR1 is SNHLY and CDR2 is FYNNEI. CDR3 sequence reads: CASMPGPSTDTQYF. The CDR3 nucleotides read TGTGCCAGCATGCCGGGACCGAGCACAGATACGCAGTATTTT.

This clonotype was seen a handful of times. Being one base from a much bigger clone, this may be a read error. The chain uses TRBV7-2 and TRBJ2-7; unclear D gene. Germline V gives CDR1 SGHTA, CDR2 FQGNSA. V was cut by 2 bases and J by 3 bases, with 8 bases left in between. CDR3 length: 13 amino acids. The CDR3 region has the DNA TGTGCCAGCAGCTTATCGGGCGGCTACGAGCAGTACTTC. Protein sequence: CASSLSGGYEQYF.

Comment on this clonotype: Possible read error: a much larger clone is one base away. In DNA form, the CDR3 reads TGTGCCCGCAGCGACACAGGGGCCCCAAGGAACATTCAGTACTTC. Amino acids: CARSDTGAPRNIQYF. J is TRBJ2-4 and V is TRBV11-1; 7 bases line up with TRBD1. The CDR3 extends over 15 amino acids. From germline, CDR1 is SGHAT and CDR2 FQDESV (reference sequence). The variable domain in full, with the rest retrieved from reference TRBV11-1 and TRBJ2-4, is EAEVAQSPRYKITEKSQAVAFWCDPISGHATLYWYRQILGQGPELLVQFQDESVVDDSQLPKDRFSAERLKGVDSTLKIQPAELGDSAMYLCARSDTGAPRNIQYFGAGTRLSVL.

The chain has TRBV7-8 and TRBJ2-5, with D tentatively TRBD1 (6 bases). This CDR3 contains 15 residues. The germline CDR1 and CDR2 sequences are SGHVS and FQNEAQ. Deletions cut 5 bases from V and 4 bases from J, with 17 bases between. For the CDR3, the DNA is TGTGCCAGCAGCCGCGCACAGGGTTTGAGAGAGACCCAGTACTTC. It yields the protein CASSRAQGLRETQYF.

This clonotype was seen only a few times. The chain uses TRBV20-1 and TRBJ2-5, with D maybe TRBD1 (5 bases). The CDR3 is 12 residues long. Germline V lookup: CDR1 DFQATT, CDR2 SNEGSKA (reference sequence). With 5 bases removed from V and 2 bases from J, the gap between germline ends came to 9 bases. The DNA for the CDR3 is TGCAGTGCTCCAACAGGACAAGAGACCCAGTACTTC. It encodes CSAPTGQETQYF.

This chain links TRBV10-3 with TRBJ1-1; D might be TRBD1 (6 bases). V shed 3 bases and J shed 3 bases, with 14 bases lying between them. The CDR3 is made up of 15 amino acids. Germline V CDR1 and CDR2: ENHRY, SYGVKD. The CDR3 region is CAISESQGLDTEAFF. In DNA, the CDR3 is TGTGCCATCAGTGAATCACAGGGACTGGACACTGAAGCTTTCTTT.

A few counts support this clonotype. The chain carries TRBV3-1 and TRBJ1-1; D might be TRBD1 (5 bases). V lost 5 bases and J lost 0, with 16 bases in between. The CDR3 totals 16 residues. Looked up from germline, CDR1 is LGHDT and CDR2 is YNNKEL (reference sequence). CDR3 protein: CASSATFRAMNTEAFF. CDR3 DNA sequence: TGTGCCAGCAGCGCGACCTTCAGGGCCATGAACACTGAAGCTTTCTTT.

The CDR3 region has the DNA TGTGCCATCAGTGACGACCCCAATTCACCCCTCCACTTT. Translation: CAISDDPNSPLHF. V and J are TRBV10-3 and TRBJ1-6, with unresolved D. This CDR3 is built from 13 residues. V was cut by 3 bases and J by 7 bases, with 7 bases left in between. The germline CDR1 and CDR2 sequences are ENHRY and SYGVKD.